The clone carrying this TCR beta chain was seen repeatedly, ten times or more. Generated by immunoSEQ multiplex PCR, the TCRdb table keeps only in-frame clones and is missing some. The sample has around 190,000 clones, about 88% seen once. V gave up 4 bases and J gave up 3 bases, with 19 bases separating them. Germline values: CDR1 SQVTM, CDR2 ANQGSEA. The CDR3 length is 16 residues. This record belongs to a study of blood T cell repertoires in COVID-19. The chain has TRBV29-1 and TRBJ2-1, with D tentatively TRBD1 (7 bases). Sequencing was performed on peripheral blood. This receptor was obtained from a middle-aged man with COVID-19, enrolled during active disease. CDR3 sequence (DNA): TGCAGCGTTGTAGCGGCCCTCCGGGACAGCTACAATGAGCAGTTCTTC. It yields the protein CSVVAALRDSYNEQFF.